This T cell receptor (beta chain) was observed in a study of OX40 agonist ivuxolimab in advanced cancers. The wider study: Ivuxolimab, which is an agonistic anti-OX40 (CD134) antibody, was administered to the patients.

Regarding this clone: Its antigen is undetermined.

Trimming removed 1 base at V and 7 bases at J, with 14 bases between. The CDR3 loop spans 14 amino acids. CDR1 is SGDLS, CDR2 YYNGEE, per germline. Patients were ineligible given autoimmune disease history or systemic immunosuppression. Study observations and caveats: Both blood CD4+ and CD8+ T cells showed clonal growth by week 6 at 0.1 to 3.0 mg/kg.

Using immunoSEQ multiplex PCR, the repertoire was profiled, and TCRdb retains in-frame clones only, with some absent. Counted here are tens of thousands of clones, 89% occurring once; the ten biggest clones make up around 5.6%. The chain uses TRBV9 and TRBJ1-2; a weak D match, TRBD1 (5 bases). The source is an adult with an advanced solid tumor such as melanoma, head and neck, liver or kidney cancer. The sequences come from CD4+ or CD8+ T cells sorted from blood, collected in a trial of the OX40 agonist ivuxolimab. The CDR3 protein is CASSVPAGRFGYTF. DNA of the CDR3: TGTGCCAGCAGCGTACCGGCAGGGAGGTTTGGCTACACCTTC.